This entry features one T cell receptor (beta chain) sequence. What it recognizes is unknown. TCRdb fed the 5' RACE reads into MiXCR, producing one record per CDR3 protein. The sample consists of 200,000 or so distinct CDR3 sequences, over 10% of them appearing once. The sample belongs to a study of CD8 T cells in ankylosing spondylitis. General study findings and limits: Ankylosing spondylitis blood appeared to carry a characteristic TCR beta motif of fewer than 10 highly homologous variants.

This CDR3 is 13 amino acids long. V lost 5 bases to trimming and J lost 4 bases, with 9 bases between them. Germline V CDR1 and CDR2: SEHNR, FQNEAQ (reference sequence). The sequenced material came from blood, either unsorted or a sorted T cell fraction (not recorded which). The chain carries TRBV7-9 and TRBJ2-1; D not certain. This clonotype was sampled from a female donor with ankylosing spondylitis or in good health (not recorded which). The CDR3 spells CASSPIPYNEQFF. CDR3 bases: TGTGCCAGCAGCCCCATTCCTTACAATGAGCAGTTCTTC.